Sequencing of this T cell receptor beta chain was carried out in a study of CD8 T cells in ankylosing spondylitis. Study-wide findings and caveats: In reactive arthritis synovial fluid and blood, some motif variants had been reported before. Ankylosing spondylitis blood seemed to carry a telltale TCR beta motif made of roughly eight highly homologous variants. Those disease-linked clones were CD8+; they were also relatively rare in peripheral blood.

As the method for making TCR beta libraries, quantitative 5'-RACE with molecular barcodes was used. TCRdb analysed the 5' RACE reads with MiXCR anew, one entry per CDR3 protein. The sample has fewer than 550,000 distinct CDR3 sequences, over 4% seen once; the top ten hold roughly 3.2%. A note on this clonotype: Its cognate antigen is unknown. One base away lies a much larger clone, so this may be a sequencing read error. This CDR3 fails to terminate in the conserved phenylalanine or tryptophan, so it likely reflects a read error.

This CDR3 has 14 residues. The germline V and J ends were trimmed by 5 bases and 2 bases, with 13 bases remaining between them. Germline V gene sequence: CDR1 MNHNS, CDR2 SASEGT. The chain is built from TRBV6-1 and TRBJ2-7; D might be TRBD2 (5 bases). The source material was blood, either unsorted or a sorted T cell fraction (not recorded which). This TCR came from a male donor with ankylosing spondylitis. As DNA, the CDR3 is TGTGCCAGCAGTACGGGCCCCGGGGCCTACGAGCAGTACCTC. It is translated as CASSTGPGAYEQYL.